Presented here are 26 T cell receptor beta chains from one specimen sequenced in a study of blood T cells in healthy people across ages. Primers used in a second PCR of roughly 6 to 11 cycles were a sample-barcoded 5' primer and a J-beta primer mix. TCRdb analysed the 5' RACE reads with MiXCR anew, one entry per CDR3 protein. The sample includes about 620,000 distinct CDR3 sequences, approximately 21% of them seen just once. The specimen was blood. The receptors originated from a man aged 65 to 79 in good health.

For this clonotype: Relative to the germline gene, one junction end is altered; a read error may explain this. The chain recombines TRBV7-9 with TRBJ1-4; no clear D. The CDR3 consists of 15 residues. Germline CDR1 and CDR2: SEHNR and FQNEAQ (reference sequence). CDR3 nucleotides: TGTGCCAGCAGCTTATCTCAGGCCACTAATGAAAACCTGTTTTTT. Translation gives CASSLSQATNENLFF.

This clonotype was detected a few times. The chain links TRBV20-1 to TRBJ2-1; possible D gene TRBD2, 6 bases. Looked up from germline, CDR1 is DFQATT and CDR2 is SNEGSKA (reference sequence). This CDR3 contains 11 residues. CDR3 nucleotide sequence: TGCAGGAGGGACTTGTACAATGAGCAGTTCTTC. Its translation: CRRDLYNEQFF.

This clonotype has only a few counts. CDR3 loop: CASSRNLAGGAYEQYF. In DNA, the CDR3 is TGTGCCAGCAGCCGAAATCTAGCGGGAGGGGCCTACGAGCAGTACTTC. V gene TRBV11-2 combines with J gene TRBJ2-7, with 12 bases that match TRBD2. This CDR3 spans 16 amino acids. The J segment lost 2 bases and the V segment lost 5 bases, leaving 7 bases of the junction unmatched. Germline-derived CDR1 and CDR2 are SGHAT and FQNNGV.

This clonotype was observed a handful of times. This chain uses TRBV10-3 with TRBJ1-3; 7 bases are shared with TRBD1. The ends lost 6 bases at V and 3 bases at J; junction bases unmatched: 8. This CDR3 is built from 15 residues. Germline CDR1 ENHRY, CDR2 SYGVKD. CDR3 sequence reads: CAISPTGEGGNTIYF. In nucleotides, the CDR3 is TGTGCCATCAGCCCTACAGGGGAAGGTGGAAACACCATATATTTT.

This clonotype turned up a few times. The chain uses TRBV6-2 or TRBV6-3 and TRBJ2-1; TRBD2 matches at 9 bases. V lost 6 bases to trimming and J lost 0 bases; unmatched junction nucleotides: 3. The CDR3 contains 15 residues. CDR1 is MNHEY, CDR2 SVGEGT, per germline. Written as DNA, the CDR3 is TGTGCCAGCAGCGGGGGACTAGCCTCCTACAATGAGCAGTTCTTC. Translation: CASSGGLASYNEQFF.

This clonotype occurred a few times. The CDR3, as DNA: TGTGCCAGCAGTAGTATACCCGCCTGGGAAAGGTTTTTT. It encodes CASSSIPAWERFF. J is TRBJ1-4 and V is TRBV28; D is unclear. Germline CDR1 reads MDHEN; CDR2 reads SYDVKM. This CDR3 region has 13 residues. With 5 bases removed from V and 16 bases from J, the gap between germline ends came to 20 bases.

The chain links TRBV4-1 to TRBJ1-1; the D gene is possibly TRBD1 (6 bases). V was clipped by 4 bases and J by 1 base, with 13 bases between them. This CDR3 is built from 15 residues. In germline, CDR1 is MGHRA, CDR2 YSYEKL. The CDR3 loop is CASSPSGTKNTEAFF. DNA of the CDR3: TGCGCCAGCAGCCCTTCCGGGACAAAGAACACTGAAGCTTTCTTT.

The chain uses TRBV27 and TRBJ2-7, with TRBD2 matching over 7 bases. CDR3 size: 17 residues. The germline V gene has CDR1 MNHEY and CDR2 SMNVEV (reference sequence). V shed 6 bases and J 6 bases; nucleotides not matched to a gene: 20. CDR3: CASRTFGGSGGSREQYF. CDR3 nucleotide sequence: TGTGCCAGCAGAACATTCGGGGGGTCGGGCGGGAGTCGCGAGCAGTACTTC.

The chain employs TRBV5-1 and TRBJ1-1, with D maybe TRBD1 (5 bases). The V gene lost 7 bases and the J gene lost 1 base, with 14 bases spanning the gap. CDR1 is SGHRS, CDR2 YFSETQ, per germline. The CDR3 has 14 residues. Here the CDR3 DNA reads TGCGCCAGCTTACCGGGGACGACGAACACTGAAGCTTTCTTT. This sequence encodes CASLPGTTNTEAFF.

The V call is TRBV28, the J call TRBJ2-5; D remains ambiguous. The germline V gene has CDR1 MDHEN and CDR2 SYDVKM. The CDR3 has 12 amino acids. Trimming removed 5 bases from V and 5 bases from J, with 9 bases in between. The CDR3 reads CASSAVDETQYF. CDR3 bases: TGTGCCAGCAGTGCCGTGGATGAGACCCAGTACTTC.

This clonotype was counted a single time. This chain connects TRBV7-2 to TRBJ2-6; the D gene is possibly TRBD1 (6 bases). The germline gives CDR1 SGHTA, CDR2 FQGNSA. This CDR3 has 18 amino acids. Trimming cost V 5 bases and J 1 base, with 18 bases left between them. CDR3 in amino acids: CASSLGAGELSGANVLTF. The CDR3 coding sequence is TGTGCCAGCAGCCTAGGGGCAGGGGAATTATCTGGGGCCAACGTCCTGACTTTC.

This clonotype was detected only a few times. V is TRBV4-3 and J is TRBJ1-2; D remains unclear. The germline V and J ends were trimmed by 0 bases and 0 bases, with 11 bases remaining between them. Germline CDR1 reads LGHNA; CDR2 reads YSLEER. The CDR3 extends over 16 amino acids. The CDR3: CASSQDLTASNYGYTF. The CDR3 DNA sequence: TGCGCCAGCAGCCAAGACCTTACGGCGTCTAACTATGGCTACACCTTC.

This clonotype has more than one count but fewer than ten. The chain employs TRBV5-8 and TRBJ1-2, with TRBD1 identical over 9 bases. Trimming at V came to 4 bases and at J to 6 bases, leaving 10 bases not matched to a gene. CDR3 size: 15 residues. Germline CDR1 is SGHTS and CDR2 is YDEGEE. The CDR3 region has the DNA TGTGCCAGCAGCGCCGGGACAGGGTATCAGAATGGCTACACCTTC. This sequence encodes CASSAGTGYQNGYTF.

The J gene is TRBJ1-1, the V gene TRBV7-9; 7 nucleotides agree with TRBD1. The junction had 6 bases not matched to a gene; V was cut back by 0 bases and J by 2 bases. CDR1 SEHNR and CDR2 FQNEAQ come from the germline V gene (reference sequence). The CDR3 totals 16 residues. In nucleotides, the CDR3 is TGTGCCAGCAGCTTAGCTTCAAGGGGGCGTAACACTGAAGCTTTCTTT. Amino acids: CASSLASRGRNTEAFF.

The table lists this clonotype with many counts. The chain employs TRBV3-1 and TRBJ2-7; D is undetermined. The CDR3 consists of 11 residues. Trimming took 4 bases from V and 5 from J, leaving 6 bases between them. CDR1 LGHDT and CDR2 YNNKEL come from the germline V gene (reference sequence). The CDR3 nucleotides are TGTGCCAGCAGCCTCCTTGACGAGCAGTACTTC. Its translation is CASSLLDEQYF.

The chain combines TRBV12-3 or TRBV12-4 with TRBJ2-1, with 12 nucleotides matching TRBD2. This CDR3 comprises 16 residues. V gave up 6 bases and J gave up 9 bases; unmatched junction bases: 12. CDR3 in amino acids: CASSLPRLAGEPEQFF. The DNA for the CDR3 is TGTGCCAGCAGCCTGCCCAGACTAGCGGGAGAACCTGAGCAGTTCTTC.

The chain employs TRBV29-1 and TRBJ2-5; 11 bases fit TRBD2. The V gene's germline CDR1 is SQVTM and CDR2 ANQGSEA. J gave up 4 bases and V 0 bases, and 4 bases lay outside the gene matches. This CDR3 spans 15 amino acids. In nucleotides, the CDR3 is TGCAGCGTTGAAGAGACTAGCGGGAAGGGAGAGACCCAGTACTTC. It is translated as CSVEETSGKGETQYF. Combining the CDR3 with reference TRBV29-1 and TRBJ2-5 gives the whole variable domain SAVISQKPSRDICQRGTSLTIQCQVDSQVTMMFWYRQQPGQSLTLIATANQGSEATYESGFVIDKFPISRPNLTFSTLTVSNMSPEDSSIYLCSVEETSGKGETQYFGPGTRLLVL.

The J gene is TRBJ2-7, the V gene TRBV3-1; a weak D match, TRBD1 (6 bases). Germline-derived CDR1 and CDR2 are LGHDT and YNNKEL (reference sequence). Trimming removed 4 bases at V and 6 bases at J, with 16 bases between. This CDR3 contains 14 residues. DNA for the CDR3: TGTGCCAGCAGCCTGGGACATTCGTTTGGCGAGCAGTACTTC. Residues: CASSLGHSFGEQYF.

A few counts support this clonotype. DNA of the CDR3: TGCAGTGCTACCCTTCTAATGGACAGGGAGGAGACCCAGTACTTC. Amino acid sequence: CSATLLMDREETQYF. This chain connects TRBV20-1 to TRBJ2-5, with 8 bases fitting TRBD1. This CDR3 spans 15 amino acids. J gave up 5 bases and V 4 bases, and 12 bases lay outside the gene matches. Germline CDR1 DFQATT, CDR2 SNEGSKA (reference sequence).

The chain carries TRBV5-6 and TRBJ1-1; D may be TRBD1 (5 bases). The CDR3 is made up of 14 amino acids. The germline V gene encodes CDR1 SGHDT and CDR2 YYEEEE. Trimming removed 5 bases from V and 6 bases from J, with 17 bases in between. DNA for the CDR3: TGTGCCAGCAGGGCGGGACCTCGGGGGTCTGAAGCTTTCTTT. It translates to CASRAGPRGSEAFF.

The chain couples TRBV15 to TRBJ2-4, with 7 bases lining up with TRBD1. This CDR3 has 15 residues. Losses at the gene ends were 5 bases for V and 5 bases for J; bases not matched to a gene: 9. Germline-derived CDR1 and CDR2 are LNHNV and YYDKDF (reference sequence). The CDR3 DNA reads TGTGCCACCAGCGCTGAGGGACAGAGGGAAAACATTCAGTACTTC. Its translation is CATSAEGQRENIQYF.

V and J are TRBV3-1 and TRBJ2-7; D is perhaps TRBD1 (5 bases). Germline V gene data show CDR1 as LGHDT and CDR2 as YNNKEL (reference sequence). The CDR3 is 14 amino acids. The V end was cut by 2 bases, the J end by 1 base, with 9 bases between. DNA of the CDR3: TGTGCCAGCAGCCAAAGTCCAGGGTCCTACGAGCAGTACTTC. Protein sequence: CASSQSPGSYEQYF.

This clonotype has at least ten counts. V usage is TRBV11-2 and J usage is TRBJ2-7, with 8 bases that match TRBD2. The CDR3 is made up of 15 amino acids. Germline-derived CDR1 and CDR2 are SGHAT and FQNNGV. With V trimmed by 4 bases and J by 9 bases, 14 bases remained unmatched. CDR3 amino acids: CASSSPIREGSVQYF. The CDR3 DNA reads TGTGCCAGCAGCTCCCCGATCCGGGAGGGATCAGTGCAGTACTTC. The full variable domain, with the rest looked up from reference TRBV11-2 and TRBJ2-7, is EAGVAQSPRYKIIEKRQSVAFWCNPISGHATLYWYQQILGQGPKLLIQFQNNGVVDDSQLPKDRFSAERLKGVDSTLKIQPAKLEDSAVYLCASSSPIREGSVQYFGPGTRLTVT.

V usage is TRBV6-5 and J usage is TRBJ2-5; TRBD2 matches at 8 bases. The CDR3 loop spans 13 amino acids. Germline V gives CDR1 MNHEY, CDR2 SVGAGI. V lost 8 bases to trimming and J lost 3 bases; unmatched junction nucleotides: 5. CDR3 in amino acids: CASRRTSKETQYF. CDR3 sequence (DNA): TGTGCCAGCCGAAGGACTAGCAAAGAGACCCAGTACTTC.

Only a few counts were recorded for this clonotype. The chain joins TRBV2 to TRBJ1-5; D is possibly TRBD1 (6 bases). CDR1 is SNHLY and CDR2 is FYNNEI in the germline V gene. The CDR3 consists of 14 residues. V lost 3 bases and J 3 bases, leaving 9 bases between the germline ends. The CDR3 loop is CASSDRTDNQPQHF. CDR3 DNA: TGTGCCAGCAGTGACCGGACAGACAATCAGCCCCAGCATTTT. The entire variable domain, with the rest obtained from reference TRBV2 and TRBJ1-5, is as follows: EPEVTQTPSHQVTQMGQEVILRCVPISNHLYFYWYRQILGQKVEFLVSFYNNEISEKSEIFDDQFSVERPDGSNFTLKIRSTKLEDSAMYFCASSDRTDNQPQHFGDGTRLSIL.

Concerning this clonotype itself: Its ends do not fully match the called genes, so a read error is possible. The chain is built from TRBV5-1 and TRBJ2-3; 10 bases map to TRBD1. This CDR3 spans 16 amino acids. Germline assignment: CDR1 SGHRS and CDR2 YFSETQ. CDR3 in DNA: TGCGCCAGCAGCCCCGGGACAGGGGCTAGCACGGATACGCAGTATTTT. Protein product: CASSPGTGASTDTQYF.